A single sample gave rise to the 25 T cell receptor beta chains below, sequenced in a study of vaccination and CD4 T cells after COVID-19. No antigen has been identified for these receptors. Treatment: roughly 10-day PBMC culture with coronavirus spike peptide pools or control peptides (ViraFEST assay). Cultured CD4+ T-cell DNA underwent Oncomine TCR Beta short-read sequencing. MiXCR, applied by TCRdb to the PCR reads, yields one record per CDR3 protein. This sample has tens of thousands of distinct CDR3 sequences, with approximately 29% found just once. The sequenced sample was cultured CD4+ T cells from blood. Receptor source: a human donor with COVID-19.

The genes are TRBV6-2 or TRBV6-3 and TRBJ1-5; possibly TRBD1 for D (6 bases). V was pared by 2 bases and J by 3 bases, with 11 bases between. CDR1 and CDR2 (germline): MNHEY, SVGEGT. The CDR3 contains 15 residues. The CDR3 region has the DNA TGTGCCAGCAGTTACGAGGGGGGGTCCAATCAGCCCCAGCATTTT. Protein sequence: CASSYEGGSNQPQHF.

This clonotype came up a few times. CDR3 protein: CASSKSGVGELFF. The CDR3, as DNA: TGTGCCAGCAGCAAATCGGGGGTCGGGGAGCTGTTTTTT. The gene calls are TRBV6-2 or TRBV6-3 and TRBJ2-2; maybe TRBD2 (6 bases). V was cut by 6 bases and J by 7 bases, with 12 bases left in between. The CDR3 has 13 residues. Per the germline V gene, CDR1 is MNHEY and CDR2 is SVGEGT.

Relative to its sample, this clonotype is medium-sized (0.01 to 0.1%). The chain joins TRBV20-1 to TRBJ1-5; D is unclear. Germline values: CDR1 DFQATT, CDR2 SNEGSKA (reference sequence). Trimming cost V 0 bases and J 0 bases, with 18 bases left between them. This CDR3 is built from 18 residues. The CDR3 here is CSARDLLQAPYSNQPQHF. The CDR3 nucleotides are TGCAGTGCTAGAGATCTCCTCCAGGCCCCATATAGCAATCAGCCCCAGCATTTT.

This clonotype was observed a handful of times. The genes are TRBV24-1 and TRBJ2-7, with D perhaps TRBD2 (7 bases). The CDR3 is 16 amino acids. Trimming pared 4 bases from V and 2 bases from J, leaving 17 bases between. Germline V gene lookup returns CDR1 KGHDR and CDR2 SFDVKD. CDR3 region: CATSDPRAGATYEQYF. The CDR3 region has the DNA TGTGCCACCAGTGACCCCCGGGCGGGGGCCACCTACGAGCAGTACTTC.

This clonotype is termed medium-sized (0.01 to 0.1%). The chain combines TRBV25-1 with TRBJ1-5, with D perhaps matching TRBD1 (5 bases). With 9 bases removed from V and 0 bases from J, the gap between germline ends came to 12 bases. The CDR3 extends over 14 amino acids. The V gene's germline CDR1 is MGHDK and CDR2 SYGVNS. Here the CDR3 reads CASTGTNSNQPQHF. For the CDR3, the DNA is TGTGCCAGTACTGGGACGAATAGCAATCAGCCCCAGCATTTT.

The V and J genes are TRBV5-4 and TRBJ2-5, with 7 bases aligning to TRBD2. V shed 3 bases, J shed 2 bases, and the junction held 4 bases outside the gene matches. The CDR3 spans 14 residues. The germline V gene has CDR1 SGHNT and CDR2 YYREEE (reference sequence). The CDR3 region is CASSSAGVQETQYF. The CDR3 DNA reads as TGTGCCAGCAGCTCCGCGGGGGTGCAAGAGACCCAGTACTTC.

Only a few counts were recorded for this clonotype. The chain joins TRBV2 to TRBJ1-5; a possible D gene is TRBD1 (6 bases). Germline V lookup: CDR1 SNHLY, CDR2 FYNNEI. V dropped 7 bases and J dropped 4 bases, with 11 bases sitting between them. The CDR3 is 13 residues long. This CDR3 is CASTRTENQPQHF. The CDR3 DNA sequence: TGTGCCAGCACGCGGACAGAGAATCAGCCCCAGCATTTT.

The chain carries TRBV5-4 and TRBJ1-1; the D is unclear. Per germline, CDR1 SGHNT and CDR2 YYREEE (reference sequence). The ends were cut back, 5 bases at V and 1 base at J, with 12 bases in the middle. This CDR3 contains 14 residues. This chain's CDR3 is CASSFPKGNTEAFF. The CDR3 DNA reads TGTGCCAGCAGTTTTCCAAAAGGGAACACTGAAGCTTTCTTT.

This chain connects TRBV6-2 or TRBV6-3 to TRBJ2-7; D uncertain. This CDR3 contains 14 residues. Germline loops: CDR1 MNHEY, CDR2 SVGEGT. The V end lost 5 bases, the J end lost 0 bases, and 11 bases lay between the germline ends. In DNA form, the CDR3 reads TGTGCCAGCAGTGGGGTGCCCTTCTCCTACGAGCAGTACTTC. Translating gives CASSGVPFSYEQYF.

This clonotype was observed a handful of times. V is TRBV11-2 and J is TRBJ2-7, with 9 bases identical to TRBD2. The CDR3 spans 14 residues. The junction had 8 bases not matched to a gene; V was cut back by 5 bases and J by 6 bases. Germline loops: CDR1 SGHAT, CDR2 FQNNGV. The chain's CDR3 is CASSPGLAGREQYF. CDR3 nucleotide sequence: TGTGCCAGCAGCCCGGGACTAGCCGGCCGCGAGCAGTACTTC.

A few counts support this clonotype. This chain connects TRBV11-3 to TRBJ1-2; 8 bases line up with TRBD1. The CDR3 has 15 residues. V gave up 2 bases and J gave up 8 bases; unmatched junction bases: 10. In germline, CDR1 is SGHNT, CDR2 YENEEA. The CDR3 region is CASSLSRQGARGYTF. DNA of the CDR3: TGTGCCAGCAGCTTAAGCCGGCAGGGGGCGAGAGGCTACACCTTC.

This clonotype has just a few counts. This chain uses TRBV20-1 with TRBJ2-5; D gene ambiguous. The CDR3 runs 14 residues. Trimming removed 1 base at V and 1 base at J, with 10 bases between. Germline assignment: CDR1 DFQATT and CDR2 SNEGSKA (reference sequence). This chain's CDR3 is CSARVRLIQETQYF. The CDR3 DNA follows: TGCAGTGCTAGAGTGCGGCTGATCCAAGAGACCCAGTACTTC.

This chain links TRBV10-1 with TRBJ2-1, with no clear D. Germline V CDR1 and CDR2: WNHNN, SYGVQD (reference sequence). The CDR3 sequence is 15 residues long. V was pared by 5 bases and J by 1 base, with 12 bases between. CDR3 protein: CASSTTVGSYNEQFF. The DNA for the CDR3 is TGCGCCAGCAGTACCACAGTCGGGTCCTACAATGAGCAGTTCTTC.

The chain is built from TRBV10-3 and TRBJ2-5; no definite D call. Germline CDR1 reads ENHRY; CDR2 reads SYGVKD. V was trimmed by 2 bases and J by 2 bases, leaving 9 bases between them. The CDR3 runs to 14 residues. The CDR3 region is CAISEMQAQETQYF. The CDR3 coding sequence is TGTGCCATCAGTGAGATGCAGGCACAAGAGACCCAGTACTTC.

The chain joins TRBV11-1 to TRBJ2-7; the D gene is possibly TRBD2 (6 bases). The CDR3 length is 13 residues. Trimming took 5 bases from V and 7 from J, leaving 15 bases between them. Looked up from germline, CDR1 is SGHAT and CDR2 is FQDESV (reference sequence). The CDR3: CASSHPSGGEQYF. CDR3 nucleotides: TGTGCCAGCAGCCATCCGTCTGGGGGGGAGCAGTACTTC.

This clonotype was counted a few times. A read error may produce the germline difference seen at one junction end. J is TRBJ2-3 and V is TRBV5-4; D unresolved. The CDR3 has 13 residues. From germline, CDR1 is SGHNT and CDR2 YYREEE (reference sequence). The CDR3 nucleotides read TGTGCCAGCAGCCGCTATAGCACAAATACGCAGTATTTT. Its protein product is CASSRYSTNTQYF.

This clonotype has just a few counts. The chain links TRBV11-2 to TRBJ1-2; D possibly corresponds to TRBD1 (6 bases). Trimming stripped 5 bases from V and 8 bases from J, with 18 bases between. CDR3 length: 14 amino acids. Germline V gene lookup returns CDR1 SGHAT and CDR2 FQNNGV. CDR3 protein: CASSHGTSYGGYTF. The CDR3 nucleotides are TGTGCCAGCAGCCACGGGACATCCTACGGGGGCTACACCTTC. The full variable domain, completed using reference TRBV11-2 and TRBJ1-2, is EAGVAQSPRYKIIEKRQSVAFWCNPISGHATLYWYQQILGQGPKLLIQFQNNGVVDDSQLPKDRFSAERLKGVDSTLKIQPAKLEDSAVYLCASSHGTSYGGYTFGSGTRLTVV.

In this sample, this clonotype turned up a few times. The chain employs TRBV7-3 and TRBJ2-1, with TRBD2 matching over 9 bases. Germline CDR1 is SGHTA and CDR2 is FQGTGA. Trimming took 5 bases from V and 6 from J; bases not matched to a gene: 11. The CDR3 covers 16 residues. CDR3 in DNA: TGTGCCAGCAGCAAGCCGGGACTAGCTTCTGGCAATGAGCAGTTCTTC. It is translated as CASSKPGLASGNEQFF.

The chain links TRBV11-3 to TRBJ2-3, with TRBD2 identical over 11 bases. Losses at the gene ends were 1 base for V and 0 bases for J; bases not matched to a gene: 9. The CDR3 length is 19 residues. Germline values: CDR1 SGHNT, CDR2 YENEEA. The CDR3 reads CASSLGLAGGPISTDTQYF. The CDR3 DNA is TGTGCCAGCAGCTTAGGATTAGCGGGGGGGCCTATAAGCACAGATACGCAGTATTTT.

The chain joins TRBV6-1 to TRBJ2-7; D unclear. Between the trimmed V and J ends, which lost 4 bases and 3 bases, there was a span of 10 bases. Germline-derived CDR1 and CDR2 are MNHNS and SASEGT. This CDR3 spans 13 amino acids. CDR3 in DNA: TGTGCCAGCAGTGGCAGTAAGGGCTACGAGCAGTACTTC. This sequence encodes CASSGSKGYEQYF.

This clonotype was found a few times. The gene calls are TRBV5-4 and TRBJ1-2; D is unclear. Germline CDR1 and CDR2: SGHNT and YYREEE (reference sequence). This CDR3 spans 12 amino acids. Trimming left V 0 bases short and J 2 bases short, with 2 bases between. This chain's CDR3 is CASSLDNYGYTF. CDR3 bases: TGTGCCAGCAGCTTGGACAACTATGGCTACACCTTC.

The chain uses TRBV7-3 and TRBJ1-1, with TRBD1 identical over 8 bases. This CDR3 spans 13 amino acids. V lost 9 bases and J lost 7; bases outside the gene matches: 10. Germline assignment: CDR1 SGHTA and CDR2 FQGTGA. The CDR3 DNA reads TGTGCCAGGAGGGCAGGGGGCGAGGGTGAAGCTTTCTTT. This encodes CARRAGGEGEAFF.

The CDR3 DNA sequence: TGTGCCAGCAGCCATGACAGGGGGCGGAGGGAGACCCAGTACTTC. Amino acids: CASSHDRGRRETQYF. The J gene is TRBJ2-5, the V gene TRBV14; 10 bases line up with TRBD1. Per germline, CDR1 SGHDN and CDR2 FVKESK. V lost 3 bases to trimming and J lost 5 bases; unmatched junction nucleotides: 6. The CDR3 sequence is 15 residues long.

As for this clonotype: An end of the junction differs from the germline gene, which may be a read error. The rearrangement links TRBV6-1 to TRBJ2-1; tentative D call: TRBD2 (6 bases). CDR1 and CDR2 from the germline V gene are MNHNS and SASEGT. The CDR3 has 13 amino acids. CDR3 bases: TGTGCCAGCAGTCCAGACCCCCCCCGGGAGCAGCTCTTC. It specifies CASSPDPPREQLF.

The chain joins TRBV5-1 to TRBJ2-5, with D possibly TRBD2 on 7 matching bases. Trimming took off 2 bases at V and 4 bases at J, with 15 bases between the two ends. This CDR3 comprises 15 residues. CDR1 and CDR2 from the germline V gene are SGHRS and YFSETQ. The CDR3 reads CASSLATRGGETQYF. CDR3 coding DNA: TGCGCCAGCAGCTTAGCAACAAGGGGGGGAGAGACCCAGTACTTC.